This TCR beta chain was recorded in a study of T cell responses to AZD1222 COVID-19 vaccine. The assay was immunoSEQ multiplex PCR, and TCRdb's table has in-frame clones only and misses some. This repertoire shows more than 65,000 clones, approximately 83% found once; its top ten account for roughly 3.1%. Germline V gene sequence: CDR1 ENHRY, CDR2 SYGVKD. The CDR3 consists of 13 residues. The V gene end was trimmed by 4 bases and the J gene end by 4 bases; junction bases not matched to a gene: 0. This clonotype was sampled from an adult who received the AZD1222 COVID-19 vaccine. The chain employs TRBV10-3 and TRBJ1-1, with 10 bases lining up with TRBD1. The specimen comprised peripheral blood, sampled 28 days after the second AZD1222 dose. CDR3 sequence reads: CAISGTGGTEAFF. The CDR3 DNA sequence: TGTGCCATCAGTGGGACAGGGGGCACTGAAGCTTTCTTT.